This TCR beta chain was observed in a study of CDR3 diversity in severe acne. In TCRdb, the PCR reads were re-called with MiXCR into one record per CDR3 protein. In the table there are about 84,000 distinct CDR3 sequences, 45% to 60% of which are singletons. Germline V lookup: CDR1 WSHSY, CDR2 SAAADI. CDR3 size: 15 residues. The germline V and J ends were trimmed by 6 bases and 0 bases, with 12 bases remaining between them. The chain uses TRBV10-2 and TRBJ1-5; possibly TRBD1 for D (5 bases). The sequence derives from a male donor in good health, without acne. The sample consisted of blood. The DNA for the CDR3 is TGCGCCAGCAGCCGACTGGGGGATAGCAATCAGCCCCAGCATTTT. Its protein is CASSRLGDSNQPQHF.